Below are 5 T cell receptor beta chains sequenced from a single sample in a study of PD-1 blockade in classical Hodgkin lymphoma. No patient escaped relapse after autologous stem cell transplantation, and brentuximab vedotin exposure varied. Out of thawed PBMCs, magnetic negative selection purified CD4+ T cells. Measured with immunoSEQ multiplex PCR; TCRdb has only the in-frame clones, and not every one. This table holds approximately 25,000 clones, roughly 84% found once. This sample comprised CD4+ T cells from blood, obtained at baseline. Receptor source: a human donor with classical Hodgkin lymphoma.

The chain is built from TRBV6-6 and TRBJ1-4; D remains ambiguous. Germline CDR1 MNHNY, CDR2 SVGAGI (reference sequence). The CDR3 has 13 amino acids. V was clipped by 6 bases and J by 5 bases, with 10 bases between them. Here the CDR3 reads CASRMGVNEKLFF. CDR3 in DNA: TGTGCCAGCAGAATGGGAGTCAATGAAAAACTGTTTTTT.

This clone came up a few times. The chain links TRBV6-1 to TRBJ2-1; 7 bases map to TRBD2. CDR1 and CDR2 from the germline V gene are MNHNS and SASEGT. V gave up 7 bases and J gave up 4 bases; unmatched junction bases: 7. This CDR3 contains 14 residues. The CDR3 sequence is CASTASGKYNEQFF. The CDR3 bases are TGTGCCAGCACTGCTAGCGGAAAATACAATGAGCAGTTCTTC.

Only a few counts were recorded for this clone. The V call is TRBV7-9, the J call TRBJ1-4, with 8 positions matching TRBD1. Losses at the gene ends were 5 bases for V and 8 bases for J; bases not matched to a gene: 7. CDR1 and CDR2 (germline): SEHNR, FQNEAQ (reference sequence). This CDR3 contains 14 residues. CDR3 sequence: CASSITGGHEKLFF. The CDR3 DNA is TGTGCCAGCAGCATCACAGGGGGGCACGAAAAACTGTTTTTT.

The sample holds one count of this clone. The chain is built from TRBV18 and TRBJ1-6, with 8 bases identical to TRBD1. Germline CDR1 is KGHSH and CDR2 is LQKENI. This CDR3 is built from 15 residues. The junction had 6 bases not matched to a gene; V was cut back by 6 bases and J by 5 bases. CDR3 sequence: CASSTGTGNNSPLHF. The CDR3, as DNA: TGTGCCAGCTCCACCGGGACAGGCAATAATTCACCCCTCCACTTT.

The chain couples TRBV5-1 to TRBJ2-2; D unclear. Germline CDR1 SGHRS, CDR2 YFSETQ. This CDR3 is built from 14 residues. The ends were cut back, 2 bases at V and 1 base at J, with 6 bases in the middle. The CDR3 loop reads CASSFDGNTGELFF. CDR3 coding DNA: TGCGCCAGCAGCTTCGATGGGAACACCGGGGAGCTGTTTTTT.